These T cell receptor beta chains were read from a single sample in a study of blood T cell repertoires in COVID-19. Sequencing used immunoSEQ multiplex PCR; TCRdb keeps in-frame clones, though not all of them. Of about 170,000 clones in the sample, roughly four fifths are singletons; the top ten hold roughly 2%. The sequenced sample consisted of peripheral blood. The receptors derive from a woman of 80 years or more with acute or convalescent COVID-19. The CDR3 runs from the conserved cysteine through the conserved F or W. The D gene is left open where the match is weak.

j_call d_call v_call cdr3_aa
TRBJ1-1 NA TRBV12-3/TRBV12-4 CASSLAGAEAFF
TRBJ1-2 TRBD1 TRBV29-1 CSVEEDRGDGYTF
TRBJ2-3 NA TRBV4-3 CASSQTRDTAVTDTQYF
TRBJ2-3 NA TRBV7-9 CASSLTGETDTQYF
TRBJ1-5 NA TRBV7-9 CASSLEVGGNQPQHF
TRBJ2-5 NA TRBV7-2 CASSLEYSQETQYF
TRBJ2-2 NA TRBV14 CASSQEQLPGELFF
TRBJ1-2 NA TRBV9 CASSGPTATRYNGYTF
TRBJ1-1 NA TRBV29-1 CSVRPQGDTEAFF
TRBJ2-1 NA TRBV6-5 CASRLQADEQFF
TRBJ2-7 TRBD2 TRBV19 CATSGLAGSSYEQYF